Each of the 11 T cell receptor beta chains below was sequenced from the same sample in a study of blood T cell repertoires in COVID-19. Profiled with immunoSEQ multiplex PCR; TCRdb holds only in-frame clones, not every one. The profile shows some 270,000 clones, approximately 88% of them singletons. The specimen was PBMCs or T cells enriched from blood (not recorded which). The source of these receptors is a woman between 40 and 50 years old who had been exposed to COVID-19.

This clone was detected once. The chain carries TRBV7-8 and TRBJ1-5, with D unclear. Trimming removed 0 bases at V and 3 bases at J, with 6 bases between. The CDR3 loop spans 14 amino acids. The germline V gene has CDR1 SGHVS and CDR2 FQNEAQ. The CDR3 DNA reads TGTGCCAGCAGCTTAGCCAGGCACAATCAGCCCCAGCATTTT. It specifies CASSLARHNQPQHF.

V usage is TRBV6-4 and J usage is TRBJ1-5, with TRBD1 identical over 9 bases. The CDR3 length is 18 residues. Germline lookup yields CDR1 MRHNA and CDR2 SNTAGT. V lost 3 bases to trimming and J lost 2 bases; unmatched junction nucleotides: 11. The CDR3 loop is CASSDDPGQGWGNQPQHF. The CDR3 bases are TGTGCCAGCAGTGATGATCCGGGACAGGGATGGGGCAATCAGCCCCAGCATTTT.

The CDR3 loop reads CASSLASAGETQYF. CDR3 in DNA: TGTGCCAGCAGCTTGGCAAGTGCGGGAGAGACCCAGTACTTC. The chain uses TRBV5-4 and TRBJ2-5, with D possibly matching TRBD2 (5 bases). Trimming removed 0 bases from V and 4 bases from J, with 10 bases in between. There are 14 residues in the CDR3. CDR1 and CDR2 (germline): SGHNT, YYREEE (reference sequence).

The chain links TRBV20-1 to TRBJ1-2; the match to TRBD1 covers 11 bases. Germline CDR1 and CDR2: DFQATT and SNEGSKA (reference sequence). The ends lost 3 bases at V and 7 bases at J; junction bases unmatched: 1. This CDR3 has 12 amino acids. The CDR3 nucleotides read TGCAGTGCTAGTGGACAGGGGGCTGGCTACACCTTC. It specifies CSASGQGAGYTF.

The chain's CDR3 is CASSLGGRARETQYF. For the CDR3, the DNA is TGTGCCAGCAGTTTAGGCGGGAGGGCCAGGGAGACCCAGTACTTC. This sequence joins TRBV28 and TRBJ2-5; 9 positions agree with TRBD2. CDR3 length: 15 residues. V lost 2 bases, J lost 5 bases, and 6 bases stayed unmatched. Germline CDR1 MDHEN, CDR2 SYDVKM.

The CDR3 is CASSTTGNTEAFF. As DNA, the CDR3 is TGTGCCAGCAGCACGACAGGGAACACTGAAGCTTTCTTT. The chain is built from TRBV5-6 and TRBJ1-1; perhaps TRBD1 as D (6 bases). There are 13 residues in the CDR3. CDR1 is SGHDT, CDR2 YYEEEE, per germline. V lost 4 bases, J lost 1 base, and 8 bases lay in between.

The rearrangement links TRBV7-2 to TRBJ1-2; a weak D match, TRBD1 (5 bases). Germline loops: CDR1 SGHTA, CDR2 FQGNSA. Trimming cost V 2 bases and J 6 bases, with 16 bases left between them. The CDR3 totals 15 residues. The CDR3 bases are TGTGCCAGCAGCTTACGGTGGGGGGTAAAGGATGGCTACACCTTC. Encoded protein: CASSLRWGVKDGYTF.

The chain joins TRBV5-4 to TRBJ1-4; D is possibly TRBD1 (6 bases). Germline CDR1 and CDR2: SGHNT and YYREEE (reference sequence). The CDR3 consists of 15 residues. Trimming removed 2 bases at V and 8 bases at J, with 16 bases between. CDR3: CASSLAGLQGEKLFF. CDR3 in DNA: TGTGCCAGCAGCTTAGCAGGCCTTCAGGGGGAAAAACTGTTTTTT. The variable domain in full, with the rest retrieved from reference TRBV5-4 and TRBJ1-4, is ETGVTQSPTHLIKTRGQQVTLRCSSQSGHNTVSWYQQALGQGPQFIFQYYREEENGRGNFPPRFSGLQFPNYSSELNVNALELDDSALYLCASSLAGLQGEKLFFGSGTQLSVL.

The genes are TRBV3-1 (or the pseudogene TRBV3-2) and TRBJ1-6; D unclear. The CDR3 totals 13 residues. Germline assignment: CDR1 LGHDT and CDR2 YNNKEL (reference sequence). The V end was cut by 2 bases, the J end by 10 bases, with 9 bases between. CDR3 protein: CASSQSGYSPLHF. DNA of the CDR3: TGTGCCAGCAGCCAATCCGGTTACTCACCCCTCCACTTT.

This chain uses TRBV7-8 with TRBJ2-5; 7 nucleotides match TRBD2. The CDR3 is made up of 14 amino acids. Germline CDR1 and CDR2: SGHVS and FQNEAQ. V was clipped by 5 bases and J by 1 base; unmatched bases: 4. CDR3 sequence reads: CASSPWTSQETQYF. CDR3 nucleotide sequence: TGTGCCAGCAGCCCCTGGACTAGCCAAGAGACCCAGTACTTC.

J is TRBJ1-2 and V is TRBV6-1, with 7 bases matching TRBD1. The CDR3 is 15 amino acids. Germline CDR1 reads MNHNS; CDR2 reads SASEGT. V lost 2 bases and J lost 4; bases outside the gene matches: 7. CDR3 in amino acids: CASSETTGWSYGYTF. CDR3 DNA sequence: TGTGCCAGCAGTGAAACGACAGGGTGGAGCTATGGCTACACCTTC.